Listed here are 15 T cell receptor beta chains from one sample, sequenced in a study of cytomegalovirus exposure and HLA in healthy donors. The PCR had 60 Vbeta and 13 Jbeta primers. The table came from immunoSEQ multiplex PCR; TCRdb's copy has only in-frame clones and leaves some out. The profile covers 130,000 to 150,000 clones, with 75% to 80% appearing a single time and less than 3.5% taken by the ten largest. The material sequenced was PBMCs. These TCRs come from a man in his forties in good health and CMV-seropositive.

This chain joins TRBV11-2 and TRBJ1-1; maybe TRBD1 (5 bases). Germline loops: CDR1 SGHAT, CDR2 FQNNGV. V shed 0 bases and J shed 3 bases, with 8 bases lying between them. This CDR3 comprises 14 residues. The CDR3 region has the DNA TGTGCCAGCAGCTTAGAACAGGCGGACACTGAAGCTTTCTTT. Its protein product is CASSLEQADTEAFF.

Worth noting for this clone: One end of the junction does not line up with germline, which may come from a read error. This chain connects TRBV29-1 to TRBJ1-1; 9 nucleotides align to TRBD1. Looked up from germline, CDR1 is SQVTM and CDR2 is ANQGSEA. This CDR3 is built from 16 residues. In DNA, the CDR3 is TGCAGCGTCGAAGACGTTGGGACAGGGTTGGACACTGAAGCTTTCTTT. It yields the protein CSVEDVGTGLDTEAFF.

The chain employs TRBV11-3 and TRBJ2-1, with 8 bases lining up with TRBD2. The CDR3 spans 15 residues. The trim removed 4 bases at V and 4 bases at J, leaving 6 bases unmatched. The germline V gene encodes CDR1 SGHNT and CDR2 YENEEA. CDR3 DNA: TGTGCCAGCAGCTACGCTAGCGGGCCTTACAATGAGCAGTTCTTC. Translated: CASSYASGPYNEQFF.

This clone was detected a few times. V usage is TRBV5-1 and J usage is TRBJ2-2; D may be TRBD1 (6 bases). The V gene lost 0 bases and the J gene lost 5 bases, with 11 bases spanning the gap. The CDR3 is 15 residues long. Germline V gene sequence: CDR1 SGHRS, CDR2 YFSETQ. CDR3 residues: CASSLAEGETGELFF. In DNA form, the CDR3 reads TGCGCCAGCAGCTTGGCCGAGGGGGAAACCGGGGAGCTGTTTTTT.

The rearrangement links TRBV7-2 to TRBJ2-7; 7 bases agree with TRBD1. The germline CDR1 and CDR2 sequences are SGHTA and FQGNSA. The CDR3 has 16 amino acids. V lost 1 base, J lost 4 bases, and 10 bases stayed unmatched. The CDR3: CASSLGPGGVGYEQYF. The CDR3 bases are TGTGCCAGCAGCTTAGGCCCAGGGGGTGTGGGGTACGAGCAGTACTTC.

This clone was seen more than once but under ten times. The rearrangement uses TRBV5-4 and TRBJ2-1; the match to TRBD2 covers 10 bases. The length of the CDR3 is 15 residues. V lost 4 bases to trimming and J lost 12 bases; unmatched junction nucleotides: 13. Germline-derived CDR1 and CDR2 are SGHNT and YYREEE (reference sequence). This CDR3 reads CASSPQLAGRTVQFF. The DNA for the CDR3 is TGTGCCAGCAGCCCCCAACTAGCGGGGAGGACCGTGCAGTTCTTC.

The chain uses TRBV7-3 and TRBJ2-5; D is perhaps TRBD1 (7 bases). Per germline, CDR1 SGHTA and CDR2 FQGTGA. The CDR3 runs to 14 residues. V was trimmed by 6 bases and J by 4 bases, leaving 15 bases between them. CDR3 coding DNA: TGTGCCAGCAGTTACCAGGGGGGTCCAGAGACCCAGTACTTC. This encodes CASSYQGGPETQYF.

Written as DNA, the CDR3 is TGTGCCAGCAGCTTAGCGCAGGCCGCCTACTTCACAGATACGCAGTATTTT. Its protein is CASSLAQAAYFTDTQYF. This chain connects TRBV7-6 to TRBJ2-3; D unclear. The CDR3 is made up of 17 amino acids. Between the trimmed V and J ends, which lost 0 bases and 2 bases, there was a span of 15 bases. Germline-derived CDR1 and CDR2 are SGHVS and FNYEAQ.

This CDR3 is CASSLERGRETQYF. CDR3 coding DNA: TGTGCCAGCAGCTTAGAGAGGGGGCGGGAGACCCAGTACTTC. The chain combines TRBV11-2 with TRBJ2-5, with TRBD1 matching 7 bases. The V gene end was trimmed by 0 bases and the J gene end by 5 bases; junction bases not matched to a gene: 3. The CDR3 has 14 residues. Germline V gives CDR1 SGHAT, CDR2 FQNNGV. The full variable domain, with the rest looked up from reference TRBV11-2 and TRBJ2-5, is EAGVAQSPRYKIIEKRQSVAFWCNPISGHATLYWYQQILGQGPKLLIQFQNNGVVDDSQLPKDRFSAERLKGVDSTLKIQPAKLEDSAVYLCASSLERGRETQYFGPGTRLLVL.

The V and J genes are TRBV7-6 and TRBJ2-5, with 8 bases aligning to TRBD2. Germline V lookup: CDR1 SGHVS, CDR2 FNYEAQ. With V trimmed by 1 base and J by 3 bases, 1 base remained unmatched. CDR3 size: 14 residues. The chain's CDR3 is CASSLEGLEETQYF. The CDR3 DNA sequence: TGTGCCAGCAGCTTAGAGGGACTAGAAGAGACCCAGTACTTC.

V gene TRBV5-6 combines with J gene TRBJ1-1; TRBD1 might be the D (5 bases). Germline lookup yields CDR1 SGHDT and CDR2 YYEEEE. The V and J ends lost 0 bases and 7 bases respectively, with 7 bases between them. The CDR3 sequence is 12 residues long. The CDR3 spells CASSLADSEAFF. The DNA for the CDR3 is TGTGCCAGCAGCTTGGCCGACAGTGAAGCTTTCTTT. Filled out from reference TRBV5-6 and TRBJ1-1, the complete variable domain reads DAGVTQSPTHLIKTRGQQVTLRCSPKSGHDTVSWYQQALGQGPQFIFQYYEEEERQRGNFPDRFSGHQFPNYSSELNVNALLLGDSALYLCASSLADSEAFFGQGTRLTVV.

The genes are TRBV5-4 and TRBJ2-2; 12 nucleotides agree with TRBD2. Looked up from germline, CDR1 is SGHNT and CDR2 is YYREEE (reference sequence). This CDR3 is 17 amino acids long. V lost 5 bases and J lost 8; bases outside the gene matches: 13. Here the CDR3 reads CASSPPRTSGNRGELFF. The CDR3 coding sequence is TGTGCCAGCAGTCCCCCGCGGACTAGCGGGAATCGGGGGGAGCTGTTTTTT.

The CDR3: CASSSRDRGYEQYF. The CDR3 bases are TGTGCCAGTAGTAGCCGGGACAGGGGGTACGAGCAGTACTTC. The chain links TRBV19 to TRBJ2-7, with TRBD1 matching over 11 bases. CDR1 and CDR2 (germline): LNHDA, SQIVND (reference sequence). This CDR3 has 14 amino acids. V shed 4 bases, J shed 4 bases, and the junction held 3 bases outside the gene matches.

This chain uses TRBV28 with TRBJ1-1, with 10 positions matching TRBD1. The V segment lost 5 bases and the J segment 3 bases; nucleotides outside the gene matches: 6. Per the germline V gene, CDR1 is MDHEN and CDR2 is SYDVKM. The CDR3 length is 15 residues. CDR3 nucleotide sequence: TGTGCCAGCAGTAAACCGACAGGGGGCCACACTGAAGCTTTCTTT. Translation: CASSKPTGGHTEAFF. Based on the CDR3 plus reference TRBV28 and TRBJ1-1, the full variable domain is DVKVTQSSRYLVKRTGEKVFLECVQDMDHENMFWYRQDPGLGLRLIYFSYDVKMKEKGDIPEGYSVSREKKERFSLILESASTNQTSMYLCASSKPTGGHTEAFFGQGTRLTVV.

This rearrangement joins TRBV7-9 to TRBJ2-3, with 16 bases matching TRBD2. The trim removed 5 bases at V and 0 bases at J, leaving 5 bases unmatched. The CDR3 consists of 18 residues. Looked up from germline, CDR1 is SEHNR and CDR2 is FQNEAQ (reference sequence). CDR3 nucleotides: TGTGCCAGCAGCCAGGGACTAGCGGGAGGGCCTAGCACAGATACGCAGTATTTT. As protein: CASSQGLAGGPSTDTQYF. The full variable domain, completed using reference TRBV7-9 and TRBJ2-3, is DTGVSQNPRHKITKRGQNVTFRCDPISEHNRLYWYRQTLGQGPEFLTYFQNEAQLEKSRLLSDRFSAERPKGSFSTLEIQRTEQGDSAMYLCASSQGLAGGPSTDTQYFGPGTRLTVL.